This record concerns one T cell receptor beta chain sequence. What it binds is not known. The data are from a study of post-analysis software for immune sequencing data. Study context: The disease courses covered relapsing-remitting, secondary progressive and progressive-relapsing multiple sclerosis. Study results and limitations: In patients, about five TRBV segments were more frequent than in controls, with TRBV5-6, TRBV5-1 and TRBV20-1 among them. Analysis by F measure revealed that same-batch samples clustered strongly together. The study found significantly lower normalized Chao1 diversity in multiple sclerosis patients than in controls.

The TCR beta cDNA libraries carried unique molecular identifiers. Input populations of roughly 0.85 to 11 million T cells gave rise to approximately 480,000 cDNA molecules. TCRdb called the PCR reads again in MiXCR, with one record for every CDR3 protein. The sample consists of about 810,000 distinct CDR3 sequences, 53% of them appearing once. Losses at the gene ends were 1 base for V and 7 bases for J; bases not matched to a gene: 7. In germline, CDR1 is DFQATT, CDR2 SNEGSKA (reference sequence). The length of the CDR3 is 14 residues. This sequence originates from a girl under 18 with multiple sclerosis. The V call is TRBV20-1, the J call TRBJ2-7; 10 bases fit TRBD2. The source material was blood. DNA for the CDR3: TGCAGTGCTAGAGGTAATAGCGGGAGGTGGGAGCAGTACTTC. Protein sequence: CSARGNSGRWEQYF.